Here is one TCR beta chain with its context. What antigen it recognizes has not been identified. From each donor, an approximately 2.4 ml peripheral blood sample was drawn into PAXgene tubes and stored at -80 degrees C. Total RNA was isolated from whole blood with the PAXgene blood miRNA kit on an automated QIAcube, without T cell sorting. Deep TCRalpha and TCRbeta repertoire profiling with unique molecular barcoding was performed on peripheral blood of monozygotic twin pairs concordant or discordant for inflammatory bowel disease. Smoking habits were recorded for all twin pairs, with individuals classified as current, former or never smokers. CDR1 and CDR2, looked up from the germline V gene, are SGHDN and FVKESK. Its CDR3 holds 17 amino acids, cysteine through phenylalanine. DNA for this receptor is not on file. Library method: 5' RACE. Each TCR library was prepared from 3,500 to 4,500 ng of total RNA. cDNA was synthesized with SMARTScribe reverse transcriptase in eight separate reactions per sample. During cDNA synthesis, unique molecular identifiers containing a 6-nucleotide sample barcode were introduced by template switching. TCRalpha and TCRbeta cDNA was amplified in two nested PCRs of about 16 and 10 cycles, and bead purification was carried out after each PCR. Before amplification, the cDNA was treated with uracil DNA-glycosylase and purified using the QIAquick PCR purification kit. The second PCR was the step at which Illumina TruSeq-compatible adapters and sample-specific barcodes were added. TapeStation and Qubit were used to check library quality and concentration, and roughly 4.9 ng of each library was pooled. The pooled libraries were sequenced with 2 x 100 bp reads and custom sequencing primers on an Illumina HiSeq2500 single-index Rapid Run. In the paper's pipeline: MiGEC version 1.2.6 was used for UMI-based consensus assembly to correct PCR and sequencing errors. MiXCR version 2.1.1 was used for V(D)J alignment, clonotype assembly and CDR3 extraction. To normalise gene usage, clonotype sharing and MAIT/NKT TCR abundance, the analysis used the top 1000, 10 000 and 20 000 clonotypes per sample. Diversity was computed as the inverse Simpson index with the vegan R package after downsampling to 27 000 UMIs. Statistical testing used paired Mann-Whitney U tests on the discordant twin pairs and applied Benjamini-Hochberg correction for multiple testing. One entry per CDR3 protein sequence results from the TCRdb reprocessing of the reads, with DNA left out. The V and J calls and clone size are TCRdb's, not the authors'. This sample's table carries 150,000 to 200,000 distinct CDR3 sequences. Over 2.5% of the sample is in the top ten clones.

The data were taken from a study of monozygotic twins with inflammatory bowel disease (dated by TCRdb to the late 2010s). With regard to the full study: The complete study included 28 monozygotic twin pairs: 19 IBD-discordant Danish pairs and nine German pairs, of which four were IBD-concordant and five were IBD-discordant. The search for disease-associated traits relied mainly on comparing IBD patients with their genetically identical healthy co-twins within discordant pairs. Each individual had, on average, about 151 000 unique TCRalpha sequences and 181 000 unique TCRbeta sequences available for analysis.

Study-wide conclusions, independent of this receptor: The results gave no support for a single strong signal or clonotype linked to IBD. IBD patients shared fewer clonotypes with other individuals than healthy twins did, most markedly in patients showing signs of disease activity. No difference in repertoire similarity was observed between concordant and discordant twins, possibly owing to limited statistical power. Differing immunosuppressive treatments among patients may have added background noise and inter-individual variability to the repertoires. Measured by the inverse Simpson index, TCRbeta repertoire diversity was lower in IBD patients than in their healthy co-twins. The analysis was unable to tell different T cell subtypes apart.

The sample consisted of blood. The chain joins TRBV14 to TRBJ2-7; the TRBD2 assignment by TCRdb is unverifiable without DNA. The receptor's source is a human donor with ulcerative colitis or Crohn's disease, or a healthy co-twin of an affected twin (not recorded which). The CDR3 region has the sequence CASSQDLPGLQFYEQYF. Here the CDR3 is joined to the reference TRBV14 and TRBJ2-7 genes, and the full variable domain is: EAGVTQFPSHSVIEKGQTVTLRCDPISGHDNLYWYRRVMGKEIKFLLHFVKESKQDESGMPNNRFLAERTGGTYSTLKVQPAELEDSGVYFCASSQDLPGLQFYEQYFGPGTRLTVT.